This T cell receptor (beta chain) was found in a study of cytomegalovirus exposure and HLA in healthy donors. Findings of the study overall: Most TCR sequences proved rare, with some public TCRs found in many donors. When a later analysis was performed, an Asian-associated ancestry cluster reportedly had fewer N-insertions than the roughly 700-donor mean.

Per the germline V gene, CDR1 is MNHNY and CDR2 is SVGAGI (reference sequence). The CDR3 has 13 amino acids. V shed 5 bases and J shed 4 bases, with 10 bases lying between them. A word on this clone: What it binds is unknown.

The PCR had 60 Vbeta and 13 Jbeta primers. Assay: immunoSEQ multiplex PCR; the TCRdb copy retains only in-frame clones and omits some. Seen here are roughly 130,000 clones, about four fifths observed once, and the top ten hold 4%. What was sequenced was PBMCs. This TCR was recovered from a woman aged 40-49 years in good health and CMV-seronegative. The V gene is TRBV6-6, the J gene TRBJ2-3, with no clear D. The CDR3 bases are TGTGCCAGCAGTCTACTCGAATCAGATACGCAGTATTTT. Encoded protein: CASSLLESDTQYF.